A single sample is the source of the 32 T cell receptor beta chains below, sequenced in a study of immune evolution from preneoplasia to lung adenocarcinoma. The repertoire was sequenced with immunoSEQ multiplex PCR; TCRdb's copy has only in-frame clones and lacks some. The data hold some 41,000 clones, with around 80% observed a single time. The sequencing sample was made of FFPE invasive lung adenocarcinoma tissue. These receptors were collected from a person between 55 and 69 years old with lung adenocarcinoma.

The rearrangement joins TRBV11-2 to TRBJ2-5; D not certain. The germline V and J ends were trimmed by 2 bases and 5 bases, with 15 bases remaining between them. Germline CDR1 is SGHAT and CDR2 is FQNNGV. The CDR3 has 15 amino acids. CDR3 loop: CASSLNGLRVETQYF. In DNA form, the CDR3 reads TGTGCCAGCAGCTTAAACGGCTTGAGAGTGGAGACCCAGTACTTC. The whole variable domain, remainder taken from reference TRBV11-2 and TRBJ2-5, is EAGVAQSPRYKIIEKRQSVAFWCNPISGHATLYWYQQILGQGPKLLIQFQNNGVVDDSQLPKDRFSAERLKGVDSTLKIQPAKLEDSAVYLCASSLNGLRVETQYFGPGTRLLVL.

The chain uses TRBV2 and TRBJ2-3; no definite D call. CDR1 SNHLY and CDR2 FYNNEI come from the germline V gene. Trimming took 1 base from V and 6 from J, leaving 11 bases between them. This CDR3 comprises 14 residues. CDR3 residues: CASSEGRSGDTQYF. CDR3 DNA sequence: TGTGCCAGCAGTGAAGGGCGTTCCGGGGATACGCAGTATTTT.

The chain joins TRBV6-5 to TRBJ2-5; the match to TRBD2 covers 13 bases. CDR1 MNHEY and CDR2 SVGAGI come from the germline V gene. The junction had 6 bases not matched to a gene; V was cut back by 6 bases and J by 5 bases. This CDR3 has 15 residues. The CDR3 bases are TGTGCCAGCAGGGACGGACTAGCGGGAGTTGAGACCCAGTACTTC. Translation gives CASRDGLAGVETQYF.

V and J are TRBV7-5 and TRBJ2-7. TRBV7-5 is described as a pseudogene. This CDR3 has 16 amino acids. CDR3 nucleotide sequence: TGTGCCAGCAGCTTAAGTGTGGGGACGGCCTCCTACGAGCAGTACTTC. Its protein is CASSLSVGTASYEQYF.

The V and J genes are TRBV4-1 and TRBJ2-5; TRBD2 aligns across 7 bases. Losses at the gene ends were 4 bases for V and 5 bases for J; bases not matched to a gene: 10. From germline, CDR1 is MGHRA and CDR2 YSYEKL. This CDR3 comprises 15 residues. The CDR3 bases are TGCGCCAGCAGCCCTCAGCGGGATGGGGAGGAGACCCAGTACTTC. Protein: CASSPQRDGEETQYF.

The chain carries TRBV28 and TRBJ2-2; TRBD2 aligns across 8 bases. This CDR3 has 15 amino acids. Germline V gene lookup returns CDR1 MDHEN and CDR2 SYDVKM. J lost 4 bases, V lost 7 bases, and 8 bases had no gene match. CDR3 amino acids: CASTPSAGGTGELFF. The CDR3 nucleotides are TGTGCCAGCACCCCTTCCGCGGGAGGCACCGGGGAGCTGTTTTTT.

The chain uses TRBV28 and TRBJ1-2; D is undetermined. The CDR3 loop spans 12 amino acids. Germline CDR1 reads MDHEN; CDR2 reads SYDVKM. V lost 8 bases and J 8 bases, leaving 15 bases between the germline ends. The chain's CDR3 is CASFGGGLGYTF. CDR3 nucleotides: TGTGCCAGCTTCGGCGGTGGCCTGGGCTACACCTTC.

The chain recombines TRBV6-5 with TRBJ2-3; D possibly matches TRBD1 or TRBD2 (6 bases each). The V gene lost 6 bases and the J gene lost 5 bases, with 12 bases spanning the gap. The germline V gene encodes CDR1 MNHEY and CDR2 SVGAGI. The CDR3 is 13 residues long. The CDR3 protein is CASRNGGGDTQYF. The CDR3 bases are TGTGCCAGCAGGAACGGAGGGGGAGATACGCAGTATTTT.

V usage is TRBV7-2 and J usage is TRBJ1-5; no clear D gene. CDR3 length equals 15 residues. Trimming left V 3 bases short and J 1 base short, with 10 bases between. From germline, CDR1 is SGHTA and CDR2 FQGNSA. The CDR3 region is CASSLSGWSNQPQHF. The CDR3 DNA is TGTGCCAGCAGCTTGTCAGGTTGGAGCAATCAGCCCCAGCATTTT.

The chain employs TRBV2 and TRBJ2-3; 8 positions match TRBD2. CDR3 length: 14 amino acids. Germline values: CDR1 SNHLY, CDR2 FYNNEI. V lost 8 bases to trimming and J lost 5 bases; unmatched junction nucleotides: 9. The CDR3 region has the DNA TGTGCCAGCGCTTCCGGGACTAGGGGAGATACGCAGTATTTT. Translating it yields CASASGTRGDTQYF.

The gene calls are TRBV27 and TRBJ1-2; 7 nucleotides match TRBD1. The CDR3 contains 15 residues. The germline V gene encodes CDR1 MNHEY and CDR2 SMNVEV (reference sequence). The V and J ends lost 1 base and 8 bases, in that order; junction bases with no gene match: 10. The CDR3 sequence: CASSLFSRDSLGYTF. CDR3 nucleotides: TGTGCCAGCAGTTTATTTTCAAGGGACAGTTTGGGCTACACCTTC.

This clone was observed a few times. This sequence joins TRBV18 and TRBJ2-7; 8 bases are shared with TRBD1. V gave up 2 bases and J gave up 3 bases; unmatched junction bases: 3. The CDR3 has 14 residues. Germline CDR1 reads KGHSH; CDR2 reads LQKENI. Here the CDR3 reads CASSPTGQDYEQYF. DNA of the CDR3: TGTGCCAGCTCACCAACGGGACAGGACTACGAGCAGTACTTC. Variable domain in full (rest from reference TRBV18 and TRBJ2-7): NAGVMQNPRHLVRRRGQEARLRCSPMKGHSHVYWYRQLPEEGLKFMVYLQKENIIDESGMPKERFSAEFPKEGPSILRIQQVVRGDSAAYFCASSPTGQDYEQYFGPGTRLTVT.

This CDR3 is CAWSVPSGTGGRQPQHF. In DNA form, the CDR3 reads TGTGCCTGGAGTGTACCCTCCGGGACAGGGGGCCGACAGCCCCAGCATTTT. The chain joins TRBV30 to TRBJ1-5, with 12 bases matching TRBD1. Germline assignment: CDR1 GTSNPN and CDR2 SVGIG (reference sequence). The CDR3 has 17 amino acids. After removal of 0 bases from V and 7 bases from J, the junction contained 10 bases not matched to a gene.

The chain joins TRBV5-4 to TRBJ2-2; D gene uncertain. The length of the CDR3 is 14 residues. Germline loops: CDR1 SGHNT, CDR2 YYREEE (reference sequence). V was clipped by 3 bases and J by 4 bases, with 10 bases between them. DNA for the CDR3: TGTGCCAGCAGCTCCCCGGACCGCACCGGGGAGCTGTTTTTT. Its protein is CASSSPDRTGELFF.

The V call is TRBV5-4, the J call TRBJ2-1, with 9 bases matching TRBD2. The CDR3 covers 15 residues. The V segment lost 2 bases and the J segment 12 bases; nucleotides outside the gene matches: 12. Germline V lookup: CDR1 SGHNT, CDR2 YYREEE (reference sequence). The CDR3, as DNA: TGTGCCAGCAGCTTAGGAACTAGCGGGCGGGCGGTGCAGTTCTTC. Translated, it gives CASSLGTSGRAVQFF.

This sequence joins TRBV7-3 and TRBJ2-6; D is unresolved. This CDR3 has 14 residues. Germline V lookup: CDR1 SGHTA, CDR2 FQGTGA. V gave up 4 bases and J gave up 1 base, with 5 bases separating them. The CDR3 DNA follows: TGTGCCAGCAGCTACAGTTCTGGGGCCAACGTCCTGACTTTC. Amino acids: CASSYSSGANVLTF.

This clone was observed a few times. The same CDR3 also results from other DNA sequences found in this sample. CDR3 loop: CASSLSGAVGYNEQFF. The CDR3 DNA reads as TGTGCCAGCAGCCTATCAGGGGCCGTGGGCTACAATGAGCAGTTCTTC. This sequence joins TRBV5-5 and TRBJ2-1, with a weak D call TRBD1 (6 bases). CDR1 is SGHKS, CDR2 YYEKEE, per germline (reference sequence). This CDR3 spans 16 amino acids. The germline V and J ends were trimmed by 4 bases and 3 bases, with 17 bases remaining between them.

This chain connects TRBV7-9 to TRBJ2-7; a possible D gene is TRBD2 (6 bases). CDR1 and CDR2 from the germline V gene are SEHNR and FQNEAQ (reference sequence). V was clipped by 5 bases and J by 4 bases, with 18 bases between them. There are 15 residues in the CDR3. CDR3 nucleotides: TGTGCCAGCAGCCTATTCGGCGGGACGACATACGAGCAGTACTTC. It translates to CASSLFGGTTYEQYF.

This rearrangement joins TRBV28 to TRBJ1-4; D may be TRBD1 (5 bases). Trimming removed 1 base from V and 7 bases from J, with 19 bases in between. Germline lookup yields CDR1 MDHEN and CDR2 SYDVKM. This CDR3 contains 17 residues. CDR3 DNA: TGTGCCAGCAGTTTATACGTAGGTGGGGGGGTTACTGAAAAACTGTTTTTT. As protein: CASSLYVGGGVTEKLFF.

The chain has TRBV7-6 and TRBJ2-5, with 7 bases identical to TRBD2. J was trimmed by 0 bases and V by 0 bases; bases with no gene match: 16. The CDR3 sequence is 20 residues long. CDR1 SGHVS and CDR2 FNYEAQ come from the germline V gene. CDR3 DNA sequence: TGTGCCAGCAGCTTAGCGCCAGAAAGGGCGGGAGTAACTTACCAAGAGACCCAGTACTTC. This gives the protein CASSLAPERAGVTYQETQYF.

This clone was counted a few times. The chain carries TRBV6-4 and TRBJ2-2; 10 nucleotides match TRBD2. V shed 3 bases and J 6 bases; nucleotides not matched to a gene: 4. CDR1 and CDR2 from the germline V gene are MRHNA and SNTAGT. CDR3 length: 15 amino acids. The CDR3 DNA follows: TGTGCCAGCAGTGATGTAGCGGGAGGCCCCGGGGAGCTGTTTTTT. Its protein product is CASSDVAGGPGELFF.

In its sample, this clone was seen once. The genes are TRBV28 and TRBJ2-2; D is uncertain. Trimming cost V 3 bases and J 6 bases, with 14 bases left between them. Germline CDR1 MDHEN, CDR2 SYDVKM. CDR3 length: 15 amino acids. The CDR3 DNA reads TGTGCCAGCAGTTTTTATGCCAGTGCTCCCGGGGAGCTGTTTTTT. Encoded protein: CASSFYASAPGELFF.

This clone was seen just once. This chain links TRBV7-2 with TRBJ2-1, with TRBD2 as a possible D gene (6 bases). Germline loops: CDR1 SGHTA, CDR2 FQGNSA. The CDR3 runs to 18 residues. The V end lost 4 bases, the J end lost 8 bases, and 27 bases lay between the germline ends. CDR3 sequence reads: CASSSPRGGGMAHYEQFF. Written as DNA, the CDR3 is TGTGCCAGCAGCTCCCCCCGGGGTGGCGGGATGGCACACTATGAGCAGTTCTTC. The full variable domain, its missing parts supplied by reference TRBV7-2 and TRBJ2-1, is GAGVSQSPSNKVTEKGKDVELRCDPISGHTALYWYRQSLGQGLEFLIYFQGNSAPDKSGLPSDRFSAERTGGSVSTLTIQRTQQEDSAVYLCASSSPRGGGMAHYEQFFGPGTRLTVL.

The chain combines TRBV7-2 with TRBJ1-2; 8 bases agree with TRBD1. This CDR3 has 13 residues. CDR1 and CDR2 (germline): SGHTA, FQGNSA. V was clipped by 5 bases and J by 8 bases; unmatched bases: 7. In DNA form, the CDR3 reads TGTGCCAGCAGCCCAGGGGGCGGGTTCGGCTACACCTTC. It is translated as CASSPGGGFGYTF.

The rearrangement links TRBV28 to TRBJ2-2, with 9 bases aligning to TRBD1. In germline, CDR1 is MDHEN, CDR2 SYDVKM. The CDR3 is made up of 18 amino acids. The V and J ends lost 2 bases and 1 base, in that order; junction bases with no gene match: 8. CDR3 sequence: CASSLEGQGLLNTGELFF. The CDR3 nucleotides read TGTGCCAGCAGTTTAGAGGGACAGGGACTTCTGAACACCGGGGAGCTGTTTTTT.

This clone was recorded once. This chain connects TRBV15 to TRBJ2-3, with TRBD1 matching 8 bases. In germline, CDR1 is LNHNV, CDR2 YYDKDF (reference sequence). CDR3 length equals 13 residues. The J segment lost 6 bases and the V segment lost 5 bases, leaving 4 bases of the junction unmatched. CDR3 in DNA: TGTGCCACCAGCCCAGGGGGCAGGGATACGCAGTATTTT. Its translation: CATSPGGRDTQYF.

The gene calls are TRBV5-4 and TRBJ2-3; 10 bases are a match to TRBD2. V was pared by 6 bases and J by 1 base, with 5 bases of the junction left unmatched. CDR3 length: 15 residues. The germline V gene has CDR1 SGHNT and CDR2 YYREEE (reference sequence). CDR3 sequence reads: CASKREGLGTDTQYF. The DNA for the CDR3 is TGTGCCAGCAAGCGGGAGGGCCTCGGCACAGATACGCAGTATTTT.

This chain links TRBV11-3 with TRBJ2-1; 9 positions match TRBD1. The CDR3 sequence is 15 residues long. CDR1 is SGHNT, CDR2 YENEEA, per germline. The V segment lost 4 bases and the J segment 3 bases; nucleotides outside the gene matches: 4. The DNA of the CDR3 is TGTGCCAGCAGCTCTCCGGGACAGGGCTACAATGAGCAGTTCTTC. This encodes CASSSPGQGYNEQFF.

The rearrangement links TRBV9 to TRBJ1-1, with D possibly being TRBD1 (5 bases). The germline V gene encodes CDR1 SGDLS and CDR2 YYNGEE. CDR3 length: 16 amino acids. Deletions cut 4 bases from V and 2 bases from J, with 18 bases between. CDR3 amino acids: CASSPILAGGNTEAFF. For the CDR3, the DNA is TGTGCCAGCAGCCCAATCTTGGCGGGGGGAAACACTGAAGCTTTCTTT.

The CDR3 is CASTSGETQYF. The CDR3 nucleotides are TGTGCCAGCACGTCGGGGGAGACCCAGTACTTC. V gene TRBV6-6 combines with J gene TRBJ2-5; D possibly corresponds to TRBD2 (5 bases). The CDR3 consists of 11 residues. Germline-derived CDR1 and CDR2 are MNHNY and SVGAGI (reference sequence). Deletions cut 7 bases from V and 5 bases from J, with 8 bases between.

The chain joins TRBV12-5 to TRBJ1-2; no definite D call. The germline V gene has CDR1 LGHNT and CDR2 FRNRAP. The V end was cut by 2 bases, the J end by 5 bases, with 12 bases between. The CDR3 has 14 residues. CDR3 DNA sequence: TGTGCTAGTGGTTTGTCGCTCGGAGAATATGGCTACACCTTC. Translating it yields CASGLSLGEYGYTF.

The count of this clone is one. This chain joins TRBV7-2 and TRBJ2-5; D might be TRBD1 (5 bases). The CDR3 length is 13 residues. Germline V gene sequence: CDR1 SGHTA, CDR2 FQGNSA. V shed 5 bases and J shed 4 bases, with 11 bases lying between them. In DNA form, the CDR3 reads TGTGCCAGCAGCCCTGGACATGTAGAGACCCAGTACTTC. Translation gives CASSPGHVETQYF.